This TCR beta chain was captured in a study of blood T cell repertoires in COVID-19 (dated by TCRdb to the early 2020s). In terms of the full investigation: Samples from collaborators originated in the United States, Italy and Spain and spanned both the acute and convalescent phases of COVID-19. The prospective study material was composed of cDNA or gDNA derived from T cells, B-cell-depleted T cells, or PBMCs. The dataset comprised deeply sampled blood TCRbeta repertoires from subjects exposed to, actively infected with, or recovered from COVID-19. The repertoires were released in a freely available public database meant as a resource for research on the immune response to SARS-CoV-2. The samples were drawn from two sources: the first 160 participants of the ongoing ImmuneRACE study, and approximately 1,300 subjects contributed by 6 global collaborators. Sample metadata almost always included a de-identified subject ID, COVID-19 status, age in years and sex. Where HLA class I and class II types were available, the types were taken from metadata supplied by the sample provider, not from assay-based typing.

Study-level results and caveats: How much clinical and demographic metadata was included differed by source and by participant, and the metadata was provided uncurated.

One collaborating source in Seattle enrolled patients during active infection and followed them longitudinally through the course of disease. Each collaborating institution followed its own protocols to collect whole blood in K2EDTA tubes. For TCRbeta analysis, collaborator samples were shipped as frozen whole blood, as isolated PBMCs, or as DNA extracted from either sample type. As for this clone: The antigen this receptor binds is unknown. No base quality values were provided; no much bigger clone lies one nucleotide off.

From a lookup of the germline V gene, CDR1 and CDR2 are SGDLS and YYNGEE. Taken from cysteine to phenylalanine, the CDR3 has 12 residues. Only the CDR3 part of the read is kept: 36 bases, read in frame from the first base. Between the V and J ends, shortened by 0 bases and 11 bases respectively, the junction contains 11 bases. TCRbeta CDR3 regions were amplified from genomic DNA by means of the immunoSEQ Assay, a bias-controlled multiplex PCR. The authors' analysis ran thus. Nucleated cell counts per sample were estimated from amplification of reference gene primers within the assay. To quantify the absolute abundance of each unique TCRbeta CDR3 rearrangement, sequence reads were collapsed and filtered. For each sample, productive Simpson clonality was calculated as the square root of Simpson's diversity index across productive rearrangements. Drawn from immuneACCESS, this table holds only the in-frame rearrangements with V and J called that TCRdb kept. Clones are partly lost; checked studies trace under half to an unresolved V gene and leave the rest unexplained. Clonal size and the V and J genes are those of that table, whereas D and trimming came from the DNA. In this sample the table shows around 160,000 clones, roughly nine tenths of which occur a single time. The ten largest clones represent around 15% of the sample.

The sequenced material came from peripheral blood. Here the chain combines TRBV9 and TRBJ1-1, with the D gene not confidently named. This receptor was identified in a young man with COVID-19, enrolled during active disease. The sequenced DNA: TGTGCCAGCAGCGTAGGTAGCCGATGGGCTTTCTTT. Its protein product is CASSVGSRWAFF.